Listed below are T cell receptor beta chains from one sample, sequenced in a study of human thymus T cells. Clones were read by immunoSEQ multiplex PCR, and TCRdb kept only the in-frame ones, dropping some. The sample has about 78,000 clones, around 96% seen once. The specimen was thymus tissue. The source of these receptors is a boy less than two years old with a congenital heart defect but otherwise immunologically healthy. CDR3s include the opening cysteine and the closing phenylalanine or tryptophan. The order of the fields is CDR3 DNA, CDR3 protein, J gene, clone size, D gene, V gene. The D gene is left open where the match is weak. The size entry is marked missing in some rows and otherwise reads once, few, many or a size class.

CDR3nt: TGCGCCAGCAGCCAAAACATGTGGTGGGGCGCCTACGAGCAGTACTTC
CDR3aa: CASSQNMWWGAYEQYF
j_gene: TRBJ2-7
abundance: -
d_gene: -
v_gene: TRBV4-1

CDR3nt: TGCAGCGTCCCCCCGGGAAGTAAGAACTATGGCTACACCTTC
CDR3aa: CSVPPGSKNYGYTF
j_gene: TRBJ1-2
abundance: once
d_gene: -
v_gene: TRBV29-1

CDR3nt: TGTGCCAGCAGTTTAGGTGGGGGTAGTTTCCTAGCGGCCTACAATGAGCAGTTCTTC
CDR3aa: CASSLGGGSFLAAYNEQFF
j_gene: TRBJ2-1
abundance: -
d_gene: TRBD2
v_gene: TRBV28

CDR3nt: TGCGCCAGCAGCTTGGGTCGGCGGACGGTCTATGGCTACACCTTC
CDR3aa: CASSLGRRTVYGYTF
j_gene: TRBJ1-2
abundance: -
d_gene: -
v_gene: TRBV5-1

CDR3nt: TGTGCCAGCAGCCAAGTTTTTAGGGGGGGACACTACGAGCAGTACTTC
CDR3aa: CASSQVFRGGHYEQYF
j_gene: TRBJ2-7
abundance: -
d_gene: -
v_gene: TRBV4-2

CDR3nt: TGCAGTGCTAGGCCTAGCCTCTGGCAGTACTTC
CDR3aa: CSARPSLWQYF
j_gene: TRBJ2-7
abundance: -
d_gene: -
v_gene: TRBV20-1

CDR3nt: TGTGCCAGCAGCTCCGGGCCCTTGAATGAAAAACTGTTTTTT
CDR3aa: CASSSGPLNEKLFF
j_gene: TRBJ1-4
abundance: -
d_gene: -
v_gene: TRBV7-8

CDR3nt: TGTGCCTGGAGTCATCCGGACAGCTCAACTAATGAAAAACTGTTTTTT
CDR3aa: CAWSHPDSSTNEKLFF
j_gene: TRBJ1-4
abundance: -
d_gene: -
v_gene: TRBV30

CDR3nt: TGTGCCAGTAAGGGGATAGGGGGCGGGAGGAACTACAATGAGCAGTTCTTC
CDR3aa: CASKGIGGGRNYNEQFF
j_gene: TRBJ2-1
abundance: -
d_gene: -
v_gene: TRBV19

CDR3nt: TGTGCCAGCAGCTTAGACACCTGGGGGGGAAAGACTGAAGCTTTCTTT
CDR3aa: CASSLDTWGGKTEAFF
j_gene: TRBJ1-1
abundance: -
d_gene: -
v_gene: TRBV7-9

CDR3nt: TGCGCCAGCAGCCAAGGACGGGACACCTACATTCCGTCCTATGGCTACACCTTC
CDR3aa: CASSQGRDTYIPSYGYTF
j_gene: TRBJ1-2
abundance: -
d_gene: -
v_gene: TRBV4-3

CDR3nt: TGTGCCAGCTCAGACGGGGAAAGGGCGGATACGCAGTATTTT
CDR3aa: CASSDGERADTQYF
j_gene: TRBJ2-3
abundance: -
d_gene: -
v_gene: TRBV6-5

CDR3nt: TGCGCCAGCAGGCCCACCGGGTGGCCATGGCAGTATAAGGACACTGAAGCTTTCTTT
CDR3aa: CASRPTGWPWQYKDTEAFF
j_gene: TRBJ1-1
abundance: -
d_gene: -
v_gene: TRBV4-1

CDR3nt: TGTGCCAGCAGCCCGAGACATAACTATGGCTACACCTTC
CDR3aa: CASSPRHNYGYTF
j_gene: TRBJ1-2
abundance: -
d_gene: -
v_gene: TRBV5-5

CDR3nt: TGTGCCAGCAGTGAAAGAGGGGTAGTGGAGACCCAGTACTTC
CDR3aa: CASSERGVVETQYF
j_gene: TRBJ2-5
abundance: -
d_gene: -
v_gene: TRBV6-1

CDR3nt: TGTGCCAGCAGCTTAGTGGGACAGGGGGCCAACACTGAAGCTTTCTTT
CDR3aa: CASSLVGQGANTEAFF
j_gene: TRBJ1-1
abundance: -
d_gene: TRBD1
v_gene: TRBV7-4

CDR3nt: TGTGCCAGCTCACCGGCGGGACAGGGGGCCTACGAGCAGTACTTC
CDR3aa: CASSPAGQGAYEQYF
j_gene: TRBJ2-7
abundance: -
d_gene: TRBD1
v_gene: TRBV18

CDR3nt: TGTGCCAGCAGCTTAGGAGCCCCTAAGCGGGAGTTCGAGGATACGCAGTATTTT
CDR3aa: CASSLGAPKREFEDTQYF
j_gene: TRBJ2-3
abundance: -
d_gene: TRBD2
v_gene: TRBV7-9

CDR3nt: TGTGCCAGCAGCTCGGGACAGGGGGCGGCCTCACCCCTCCACTTT
CDR3aa: CASSSGQGAASPLHF
j_gene: TRBJ1-6
abundance: -
d_gene: TRBD1
v_gene: TRBV7-2

CDR3nt: TGTGCCAGCAGTGTTGGACAGGGCACCTACGAGCAGTACTTC
CDR3aa: CASSVGQGTYEQYF
j_gene: TRBJ2-7
abundance: -
d_gene: TRBD1
v_gene: TRBV2

CDR3nt: TGTGCCAGCAGTCCTAGACGGCCAGGCACAGATACGCAGTATTTT
CDR3aa: CASSPRRPGTDTQYF
j_gene: TRBJ2-3
abundance: -
d_gene: -
v_gene: TRBV6-5

CDR3nt: TGTGCCAGCAGCACATCGACAGACTGCTCCTATAATTCACCCCTCCACTTT
CDR3aa: CASSTSTDCSYNSPLHF
j_gene: TRBJ1-6
abundance: -
d_gene: -
v_gene: TRBV5-6

CDR3nt: TGTGCCAGCAGCCAAGGAGCAAGTGGCCCTGAAGCTTTCTTT
CDR3aa: CASSQGASGPEAFF
j_gene: TRBJ1-1
abundance: once
d_gene: -
v_gene: TRBV14

CDR3nt: TGTGCCAGCAGTGTGAGGGATCGATCCTACGAGCAGTACTTC
CDR3aa: CASSVRDRSYEQYF
j_gene: TRBJ2-7
abundance: -
d_gene: -
v_gene: TRBV6-1

CDR3nt: TGTGCCAGCTCACCTCAAGCAAGGGGTGATTATTCAGAGACCCAGTACTTC
CDR3aa: CASSPQARGDYSETQYF
j_gene: TRBJ2-5
abundance: -
d_gene: -
v_gene: TRBV18

CDR3nt: TGTGCCAGCAAAGTCGGGTCGACAGAAGGGAATGAAAAACTGTTTTTT
CDR3aa: CASKVGSTEGNEKLFF
j_gene: TRBJ1-4
abundance: -
d_gene: -
v_gene: TRBV2

CDR3nt: TGTGCCAGCAGCTTCCGAGACAATGAGCAGTTCTTC
CDR3aa: CASSFRDNEQFF
j_gene: TRBJ2-1
abundance: -
d_gene: -
v_gene: TRBV5-8

CDR3nt: TGTGCCTGGACTAACGGGACAGGTGATGGCTACACCTTC
CDR3aa: CAWTNGTGDGYTF
j_gene: TRBJ1-2
abundance: -
d_gene: TRBD1
v_gene: TRBV30

CDR3nt: TGTGCCAGCAGTGCAGGGGAGGACACTGAAGCTTTCTTT
CDR3aa: CASSAGEDTEAFF
j_gene: TRBJ1-1
abundance: -
d_gene: -
v_gene: TRBV27

CDR3nt: TGTGCCAGCAGCCCGAGTCCTTCCGCCTACGAGCAGTACTTC
CDR3aa: CASSPSPSAYEQYF
j_gene: TRBJ2-7
abundance: -
d_gene: -
v_gene: TRBV28

CDR3nt: TGTGCCAGCAGCTCTTGGACAGGGCTTAAGAACATTCAGTACTTC
CDR3aa: CASSSWTGLKNIQYF
j_gene: TRBJ2-4
abundance: -
d_gene: TRBD1
v_gene: TRBV7-8

CDR3nt: TGCACCAGCAGCCAAGAACCAGGGTCCGGGGAGCCCCAGCATTTT
CDR3aa: CTSSQEPGSGEPQHF
j_gene: TRBJ1-5
abundance: -
d_gene: -
v_gene: TRBV1

CDR3nt: TGTGCCAGCAGTGAAGAGGGACTCTATAGCACAGATACGCAGTATTTT
CDR3aa: CASSEEGLYSTDTQYF
j_gene: TRBJ2-3
abundance: -
d_gene: -
v_gene: TRBV2

CDR3nt: TGTGCCAGCAAGTTTACAGTGGAGGTGGAAAAACTGTTTTTT
CDR3aa: CASKFTVEVEKLFF
j_gene: TRBJ1-4
abundance: -
d_gene: -
v_gene: TRBV6-1

CDR3nt: TGTGCCAGCAGTCGTAACCCGGACAGGTTCCCTCACTATGGCTACACCTTC
CDR3aa: CASSRNPDRFPHYGYTF
j_gene: TRBJ1-2
abundance: -
d_gene: TRBD1
v_gene: TRBV28

CDR3nt: TGTGCCAGCAGCTTAGGAGCCGGGAAAAACACTGAAGCTTTCTTT
CDR3aa: CASSLGAGKNTEAFF
j_gene: TRBJ1-1
abundance: -
d_gene: -
v_gene: TRBV7-9

CDR3nt: TGTGCCAGCAGTTTAGCGGCACCCTGGAGCACAGATACGCAGTATTTT
CDR3aa: CASSLAAPWSTDTQYF
j_gene: TRBJ2-3
abundance: -
d_gene: -
v_gene: TRBV28

CDR3nt: TGTGCTAGTGTTCCCCAGGGAAAAGCATGGGCAGATACGCAGTATTTT
CDR3aa: CASVPQGKAWADTQYF
j_gene: TRBJ2-3
abundance: -
d_gene: -
v_gene: TRBV12-5

CDR3nt: TGTGCCAGTAGTATTTCTTTGGCCCATTCCCCCGCCAGAGGCTACACCTTC
CDR3aa: CASSISLAHSPARGYTF
j_gene: TRBJ1-2
abundance: -
d_gene: -
v_gene: TRBV19

CDR3nt: TGTGCCAGCAGCTTGGGACACTACGAGCAGTACTTC
CDR3aa: CASSLGHYEQYF
j_gene: TRBJ2-7
abundance: -
d_gene: -
v_gene: TRBV5-6

CDR3nt: TGTGCCCGGAGTCGTTCGCCTAGCAATCAGCCCCAGCATTTT
CDR3aa: CARSRSPSNQPQHF
j_gene: TRBJ1-5
abundance: once
d_gene: -
v_gene: TRBV30

CDR3nt: TGTGCCATGACCAGCGGGGTCTACAATGAGCAGTTCTTC
CDR3aa: CAMTSGVYNEQFF
j_gene: TRBJ2-1
abundance: -
d_gene: TRBD2
v_gene: TRBV6-1

CDR3nt: TGTGCCAGCAGCAGACAGGCGAACAGCTCCTACAATGAGCAGTTCTTC
CDR3aa: CASSRQANSSYNEQFF
j_gene: TRBJ2-1
abundance: -
d_gene: -
v_gene: TRBV6-6

CDR3nt: TGTGCCAGCAGCTTGCACCCGGGACGGTCTAATGAAAAACTGTTTTTT
CDR3aa: CASSLHPGRSNEKLFF
j_gene: TRBJ1-4
abundance: -
d_gene: -
v_gene: TRBV5-8

CDR3nt: TGTGCCAGCAGTCTCCTAAACATGGGGGGGCGCGACGAGCAGTACTTC
CDR3aa: CASSLLNMGGRDEQYF
j_gene: TRBJ2-7
abundance: -
d_gene: -
v_gene: TRBV28

CDR3nt: TGTGCCAGCTCACCCTCGACCGGGCTCAAAAACATTCAGTACTTC
CDR3aa: CASSPSTGLKNIQYF
j_gene: TRBJ2-4
abundance: -
d_gene: -
v_gene: TRBV18

CDR3nt: TGCGCCAGCAGCCAAGTGAGGGAAAGGACCGGGGAGCTGTTTTTT
CDR3aa: CASSQVRERTGELFF
j_gene: TRBJ2-2
abundance: -
d_gene: -
v_gene: TRBV4-1

CDR3nt: TGTGCCAGCAGATATAGGGGGCGCGAGTCTGGCTACACCTTC
CDR3aa: CASRYRGRESGYTF
j_gene: TRBJ1-2
abundance: -
d_gene: TRBD1
v_gene: TRBV7-2

CDR3nt: TGTGCCAGCAGTTCACGGACAGGGCGGGAGACCCAGTACTTC
CDR3aa: CASSSRTGRETQYF
j_gene: TRBJ2-5
abundance: -
d_gene: TRBD1
v_gene: TRBV28

CDR3nt: TGTGCCAGCAGCTTCGCAGTACCTAGCGGGAGTCTCTCGGAGACCCAGTACTTC
CDR3aa: CASSFAVPSGSLSETQYF
j_gene: TRBJ2-5
abundance: -
d_gene: TRBD2
v_gene: TRBV7-9

CDR3nt: TGTGCCAGCAGTTCCCCCTTACGGCCCTACGAGCAGTACTTC
CDR3aa: CASSSPLRPYEQYF
j_gene: TRBJ2-7
abundance: -
d_gene: -
v_gene: TRBV27

CDR3nt: TGTGCCAGCAGCTTAAATGAGAGGAAGACAGGAGGAGATACGCAGTATTTT
CDR3aa: CASSLNERKTGGDTQYF
j_gene: TRBJ2-3
abundance: -
d_gene: -
v_gene: TRBV7-6

CDR3nt: TGTGCCAGCAGTCCCCAGGGACGTCCCCAAGAGACCCAGTACTTC
CDR3aa: CASSPQGRPQETQYF
j_gene: TRBJ2-5
abundance: -
d_gene: -
v_gene: TRBV28

CDR3nt: TGTGCCACCAGCAGAGATACCGCTCCCCGGGCCGTCTACGAGCAGTACTTC
CDR3aa: CATSRDTAPRAVYEQYF
j_gene: TRBJ2-7
abundance: -
d_gene: -
v_gene: TRBV15

CDR3nt: TGTGCCATCAGGAGGGCCCTCAGGGAGACCCAGTACTTC
CDR3aa: CAIRRALRETQYF
j_gene: TRBJ2-5
abundance: -
d_gene: -
v_gene: TRBV10-3

CDR3nt: TGTGCCAGCAGCTCATGCCCTCCGGGGCCCCCGACAGATACGCAGTATTTT
CDR3aa: CASSSCPPGPPTDTQYF
j_gene: TRBJ2-3
abundance: -
d_gene: -
v_gene: TRBV5-4

CDR3nt: TGTGCCAGCAGCTCCCGGGACAGGGGGCGTGGGGAGAAGAACACTGAAGCTTTCTTT
CDR3aa: CASSSRDRGRGEKNTEAFF
j_gene: TRBJ1-1
abundance: -
d_gene: TRBD1
v_gene: TRBV14